The 22 T cell receptor beta chains below come from one sample, sequenced in a study of OX40 agonist ivuxolimab in advanced cancers. TCRdb's copy holds only in-frame clones and misses some; the assay was immunoSEQ multiplex PCR. Of some 44,000 clones in the sample, just over 85% were seen once. The material sequenced was CD4+ or CD8+ T cells sorted from blood, taken in a trial of the OX40 agonist ivuxolimab. The receptors stem from an adult with an advanced solid tumor such as melanoma, head and neck, liver or kidney cancer.

CDR3 sequence (DNA): TGTGCCAGCAGCTTGGACGCCTACAATGAGCAGTTCTTC. As protein: CASSLDAYNEQFF. This chain connects TRBV5-6 to TRBJ2-1; no clear D gene. The CDR3 runs 13 residues. The germline V and J ends were trimmed by 0 bases and 2 bases, with 3 bases remaining between them. Germline CDR1 SGHDT, CDR2 YYEEEE.

The J gene is TRBJ2-7, the V gene TRBV7-2, with a possible D match to TRBD2 (5 bases). The CDR3 has 16 residues. Trimming removed 3 bases at V and 2 bases at J, with 17 bases between. Germline V lookup: CDR1 SGHTA, CDR2 FQGNSA. The CDR3, as DNA: TGTGCCAGCAGCTTGACCGCCGGGAAACTGACCTACGAGCAGTACTTC. The encoded protein is CASSLTAGKLTYEQYF.

The V gene is TRBV27, the J gene TRBJ2-7; unclear D gene. The ends were cut back, 8 bases at V and 0 bases at J, with 8 bases in the middle. Germline V gene sequence: CDR1 MNHEY, CDR2 SMNVEV (reference sequence). CDR3 length equals 12 residues. In DNA form, the CDR3 reads TGTGCCAGCTCAGGCGGCTCCTACGAGCAGTACTTC. Translated, it gives CASSGGSYEQYF.

The J gene is TRBJ2-2, the V gene TRBV19; D ambiguous. V was shortened by 5 bases and J by 2 bases, with 12 bases between the two germline ends. Germline loops: CDR1 LNHDA, CDR2 SQIVND (reference sequence). The CDR3 runs 15 residues. The DNA of the CDR3 is TGTGCCAGTAGTCCCCAGTACTCAAACACCGGGGAGCTGTTTTTT. It is translated as CASSPQYSNTGELFF.

This chain connects TRBV9 to TRBJ2-5; D ambiguous. Per germline, CDR1 SGDLS and CDR2 YYNGEE. The CDR3 spans 14 residues. V lost 4 bases to trimming and J lost 5 bases, with 15 bases between them. The CDR3 protein is CASSSHSRRETQYF. Written as DNA, the CDR3 is TGTGCCAGCAGCTCCCACAGCCGCAGGGAGACCCAGTACTTC. Variable domain in full (rest from reference TRBV9 and TRBJ2-5): DSGVTQTPKHLITATGQRVTLRCSPRSGDLSVYWYQQSLDQGLQFLIQYYNGEERAKGNILERFSAQQFPDLHSELNLSSLELGDSALYFCASSSHSRRETQYFGPGTRLLVL.

The genes are TRBV5-4 and TRBJ1-1, with no clear D. Trimming removed 1 base at V and 2 bases at J, with 6 bases between. The germline V gene encodes CDR1 SGHNT and CDR2 YYREEE (reference sequence). The CDR3 length is 13 residues. CDR3 amino acids: CASSLQDNTEAFF. The CDR3 DNA reads as TGTGCCAGCAGCTTGCAAGACAACACTGAAGCTTTCTTT.

The chain couples TRBV7-9 to TRBJ1-1; D uncertain. Germline lookup yields CDR1 SEHNR and CDR2 FQNEAQ (reference sequence). V was pared by 5 bases and J by 0 bases, with 19 bases between. The CDR3 length is 17 residues. CDR3 sequence reads: CASSALASEILNTEAFF. CDR3 coding DNA: TGTGCCAGCAGCGCCCTGGCCTCAGAGATCTTGAACACTGAAGCTTTCTTT.

J is TRBJ2-5 and V is TRBV4-3, with D possibly matching TRBD2 (5 bases). The J call may be mistaken, given a closer DNA end match to TRBJ2-7. Germline CDR1 LGHNA, CDR2 YSLEER. The CDR3 extends over 16 amino acids. DNA for the CDR3: TGCGCCAGCAGCCAAGAAGGTCCGGGAACCAACTACGAGCAGTACTTC. It specifies CASSQEGPGTNYEQYF.

The count of this clone is one. This chain links TRBV7-9 with TRBJ2-5, with a possible D match to TRBD1 (6 bases). This CDR3 has 15 amino acids. Between the trimmed V and J ends, which lost 3 bases and 5 bases, there was a span of 16 bases. The germline V gene has CDR1 SEHNR and CDR2 FQNEAQ (reference sequence). This CDR3 is CASSFRTAGEETQYF. The CDR3, as DNA: TGTGCCAGCAGCTTTAGAACCGCAGGGGAGGAGACCCAGTACTTC.

The chain joins TRBV5-1 to TRBJ2-2, with 7 bases fitting TRBD2. The V gene's germline CDR1 is SGHRS and CDR2 YFSETQ. The trim removed 6 bases at V and 5 bases at J, leaving 7 bases unmatched. The CDR3 sequence is 14 residues long. CDR3 sequence reads: CASMERGGTGELFF. CDR3 coding DNA: TGCGCCAGCATGGAGCGGGGAGGAACCGGGGAGCTGTTTTTT. The full variable domain, completed using reference TRBV5-1 and TRBJ2-2, is KAGVTQTPRYLIKTRGQQVTLSCSPISGHRSVSWYQQTPGQGLQFLFEYFSETQRNKGNFPGRFSGRQFSNSRSEMNVSTLELGDSALYLCASMERGGTGELFFGEGSRLTVL.

This sequence joins TRBV6-5 and TRBJ1-1; D possibly corresponds to TRBD1 (6 bases). Germline CDR1 MNHEY, CDR2 SVGAGI. This CDR3 comprises 15 residues. Trimming shortened V by 4 bases and J by 0 bases, and 12 bases separated the two germline ends. CDR3 residues: CASSLGGSMNTEAFF. For the CDR3, the DNA is TGTGCCAGCAGTTTAGGGGGATCGATGAACACTGAAGCTTTCTTT.

The CDR3 sequence is CASSFPYDRGETQYF. The CDR3 bases are TGTGCCAGCAGCTTCCCCTACGACAGGGGAGAGACCCAGTACTTC. J is TRBJ2-5 and V is TRBV7-9; 8 bases agree with TRBD1. The CDR3 is 15 amino acids. Looked up from germline, CDR1 is SEHNR and CDR2 is FQNEAQ (reference sequence). The ends lost 3 bases at V and 4 bases at J; junction bases unmatched: 7.

V usage is TRBV23-1 and J usage is TRBJ2-5; 10 nucleotides agree with TRBD1. Being an ORF, TRBV23-1 has a function that is uncertain. With 7 bases clipped from V and 5 bases from J, the junction kept 4 bases outside the gene matches. This CDR3 spans 13 amino acids. DNA of the CDR3: TGCGCCAGCATCCAGGACAGGGGGGAGACCCAGTACTTC. Its translation is CASIQDRGETQYF.

The gene calls are TRBV9 and TRBJ2-1; possibly TRBD2 for D (5 bases). Per the germline V gene, CDR1 is SGDLS and CDR2 is YYNGEE. V was pared by 7 bases and J by 7 bases, with 9 bases between. The CDR3 has 11 amino acids. The CDR3 loop is CASGPGNEQFF. The CDR3 nucleotides read TGTGCCAGCGGCCCGGGGAATGAGCAGTTCTTC.

V usage is TRBV19 and J usage is TRBJ2-1; the D gene is possibly TRBD1 (6 bases). V was clipped by 0 bases and J by 7 bases, with 13 bases between them. There are 15 residues in the CDR3. Germline values: CDR1 LNHDA, CDR2 SQIVND (reference sequence). The CDR3 is CASSIDRGLRNEQFF. The CDR3 coding sequence is TGTGCCAGTAGTATAGACAGGGGATTAAGGAATGAGCAGTTCTTC.

This clone was recorded once. V usage is TRBV6-5 and J usage is TRBJ2-3, with TRBD1 as a possible D gene (6 bases). Trimming left V 6 bases short and J 6 bases short, with 16 bases between. Germline CDR1 and CDR2: MNHEY and SVGAGI. This CDR3 has 14 amino acids. CDR3 region: CASSRGHMVDTQYF. Here the CDR3 DNA reads TGTGCCAGCAGCAGGGGACATATGGTGGATACGCAGTATTTT.

J is TRBJ2-7 and V is TRBV19; 9 positions agree with TRBD2. The CDR3 runs to 13 residues. Trimming removed 10 bases from V and 2 bases from J; junction bases left unmatched: 6. Germline V gene data show CDR1 as LNHDA and CDR2 as SQIVND (reference sequence). CDR3 coding DNA: TGTGCCACCTCCTTAGCGGGGGCCTACGAGCAGTACTTC. It translates to CATSLAGAYEQYF. The whole variable domain, filled in from reference TRBV19 and TRBJ2-7, reads DGGITQSPKYLFRKEGQNVTLSCEQNLNHDAMYWYRQDPGQGLRLIYYSQIVNDFQKGDIAEGYSVSREKKESFPLTVTSAQKNPTAFYLCATSLAGAYEQYFGPGTRLTVT.

V and J are TRBV13 and TRBJ2-1; D may be TRBD1 (6 bases). The CDR3 loop spans 12 amino acids. Germline values: CDR1 PRHDT, CDR2 FYEKMQ (reference sequence). Trimming took 5 bases from V and 5 from J, leaving 7 bases between them. CDR3 amino acids: CASSQGNNEQFF. The CDR3 bases are TGTGCCAGCAGCCAGGGGAACAATGAGCAGTTCTTC.

The genes are TRBV6-6 and TRBJ2-3, with 7 bases aligning to TRBD2. This CDR3 has 15 amino acids. Germline trimming cut 7 bases from V and 2 bases from J; bases unmatched to any gene: 9. Germline CDR1 MNHNY, CDR2 SVGAGI (reference sequence). The CDR3 nucleotides read TGTGCCAGCACCACCATTCGGGGGGACACAGATACGCAGTATTTT. Its translation: CASTTIRGDTDTQYF.

The V gene is TRBV19, the J gene TRBJ2-1; D may correspond to TRBD1 or TRBD2 (5 bases each). With 4 bases removed from V and 2 bases from J, the gap between germline ends came to 15 bases. Germline V lookup: CDR1 LNHDA, CDR2 SQIVND (reference sequence). There are 16 residues in the CDR3. CDR3: CASSTLWGTAYNEQFF. The CDR3 bases are TGTGCCAGTAGTACTCTTTGGGGGACCGCCTACAATGAGCAGTTCTTC.

The chain joins TRBV5-5 to TRBJ1-6; no definite D call. V lost 9 bases and J lost 11, with 18 bases in between. CDR1 and CDR2 from the germline V gene are SGHKS and YYEKEE (reference sequence). CDR3 length: 13 amino acids. The CDR3 sequence is CATADGPGTPLHF. The DNA for the CDR3 is TGTGCCACCGCGGACGGCCCGGGGACACCCCTCCACTTT.

This sequence joins TRBV15 and TRBJ1-5; D is unresolved. The CDR3 length is 12 residues. Germline assignment: CDR1 LNHNV and CDR2 YYDKDF (reference sequence). Trimming took 2 bases from V and 4 from J, leaving 3 bases between them. The CDR3 loop reads CATSRPNQPQHF. CDR3 DNA sequence: TGTGCCACCAGCAGACCAAATCAGCCCCAGCATTTT. Based on the CDR3 plus reference TRBV15 and TRBJ1-5, the full variable domain is DAMVIQNPRYQVTQFGKPVTLSCSQTLNHNVMYWYQQKSSQAPKLLFHYYDKDFNNEADTPDNFQSRRPNTSFCFLDIRSPGLGDTAMYLCATSRPNQPQHFGDGTRLSIL.